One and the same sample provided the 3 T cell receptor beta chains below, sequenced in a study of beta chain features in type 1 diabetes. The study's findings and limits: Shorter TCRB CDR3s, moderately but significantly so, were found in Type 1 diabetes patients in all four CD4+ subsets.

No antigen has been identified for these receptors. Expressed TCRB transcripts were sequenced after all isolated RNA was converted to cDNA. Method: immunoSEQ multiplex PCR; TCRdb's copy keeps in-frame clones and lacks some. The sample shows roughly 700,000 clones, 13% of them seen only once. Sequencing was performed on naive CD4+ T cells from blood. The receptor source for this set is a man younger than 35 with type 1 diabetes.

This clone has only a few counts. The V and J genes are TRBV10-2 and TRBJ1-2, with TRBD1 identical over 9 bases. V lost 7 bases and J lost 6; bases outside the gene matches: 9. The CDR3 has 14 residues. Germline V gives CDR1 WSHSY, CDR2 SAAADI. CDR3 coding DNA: TGCGCCAGCAAACCGGGACAGGGAGCGGATGGCTACACCTTC. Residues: CASKPGQGADGYTF.

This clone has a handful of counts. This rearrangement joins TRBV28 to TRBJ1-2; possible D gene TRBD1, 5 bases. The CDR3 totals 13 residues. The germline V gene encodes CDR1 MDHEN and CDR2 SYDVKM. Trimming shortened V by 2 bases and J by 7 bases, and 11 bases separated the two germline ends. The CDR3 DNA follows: TGTGCCAGCAGTTTACGGGGACCCCCTGGCTACACCTTC. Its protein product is CASSLRGPPGYTF.

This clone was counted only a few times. The CDR3 DNA is TGTGCCAGCAGCTTCCTGGCTGCGGGGGGCAACAATGAGCAGTTCTTC. This gives the protein CASSFLAAGGNNEQFF. The chain uses TRBV5-4 and TRBJ2-1, with 8 bases matching TRBD2. In germline, CDR1 is SGHNT, CDR2 YYREEE (reference sequence). The CDR3 spans 16 residues. Trimming cost V 2 bases and J 5 bases; bases outside gene matches: 9.